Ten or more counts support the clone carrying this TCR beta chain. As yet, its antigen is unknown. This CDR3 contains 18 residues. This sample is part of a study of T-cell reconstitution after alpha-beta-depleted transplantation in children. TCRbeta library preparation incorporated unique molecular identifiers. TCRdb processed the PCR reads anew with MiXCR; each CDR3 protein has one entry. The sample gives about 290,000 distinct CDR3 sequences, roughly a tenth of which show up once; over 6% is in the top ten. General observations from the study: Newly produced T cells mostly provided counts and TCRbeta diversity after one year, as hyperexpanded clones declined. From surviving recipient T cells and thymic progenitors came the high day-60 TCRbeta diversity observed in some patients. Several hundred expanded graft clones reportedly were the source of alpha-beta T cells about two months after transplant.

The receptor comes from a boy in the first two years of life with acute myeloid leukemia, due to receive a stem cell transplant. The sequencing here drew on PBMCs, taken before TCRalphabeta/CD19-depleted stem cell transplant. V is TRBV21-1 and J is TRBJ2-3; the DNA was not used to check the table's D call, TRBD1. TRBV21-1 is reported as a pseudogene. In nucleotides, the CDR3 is TGTGCCAGCAGCAAAGCGCCCGGTCGGGGGGCGAGCACAGATACGCAGTATTTT. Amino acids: CASSKAPGRGASTDTQYF.